The entry below describes one T cell receptor (beta chain). No antigen is known for it. These data come from a study of cytomegalovirus exposure and HLA in healthy donors. Study conclusions and caveats: Only CMV serostatus was available as immune exposure information. A reported reduction in N-insertions relative to the roughly 710-donor mean was seen in an Asian-associated ancestry cluster in a later analysis. Associated with cytomegalovirus, according to the listing, were around 160 TCR beta chains.

CDR3 size: 17 residues. V lost 8 bases, J lost 6 bases, and 21 bases stayed unmatched. Germline CDR1 MGHRA, CDR2 YSYEKL. The PCR was carried out with 60 Vbeta primers and 13 Jbeta primers. This table comes from immunoSEQ multiplex PCR, and its TCRdb copy is limited to in-frame clones, with some not included. The table lists approximately 80,000 clones, 73% of them singletons. The sequenced sample was PBMCs. The rearrangement links TRBV4-1 to TRBJ1-2, with TRBD1 matching over 7 bases. This clonotype was obtained from a woman aged 40 to 55 in good health and CMV-seropositive. The CDR3 region has the DNA TGCGCCAGCCACGAGACGGGACAGACCGCTTGGTTTGATGGCTACACCTTC. Translation gives CASHETGQTAWFDGYTF.